These T cell receptor beta chains were read from a single sample in a study of T cell responses to AZD1222 COVID-19 vaccine. Sequencing used immunoSEQ multiplex PCR; TCRdb keeps in-frame clones, though not all of them. The data contain 100,000 to 150,000 clones, roughly 88% of them singletons. Sample: peripheral blood, taken on day 0 of MenACWY control vaccination. The receptors stem from an adult in good health. CDR3s include the opening cysteine and the closing phenylalanine or tryptophan. A D gene is named only where the DNA matches it firmly. Only some rows state a clone size, as once, few, many or a class for expanded clones.

abundance	j_gene	d_gene	len	v_gene	CDR3aa	CDR3nt
-	TRBJ2-7	TRBD1	14	TRBV18	CASSPLGQAGEQYF	TGTGCCAGCTCACCACTAGGACAGGCGGGCGAGCAGTACTTC
-	TRBJ2-5	TRBD1	15	TRBV24-1	CATSEGQGREETQYF	TGTGCCACCAGTGAGGGACAGGGTAGGGAAGAGACCCAGTACTTC
-	TRBJ1-6	TRBD1	16	TRBV7-9	CASSSTGRPYNSPLHF	TGTGCCAGCAGTTCGACAGGGAGGCCATATAATTCACCCCTCCACTTT
-	TRBJ2-7	-	13	TRBV4-2	CASSQDQGHEQYF	TGTGCCAGCAGCCAGGACCAGGGCCACGAGCAGTACTTC
-	TRBJ1-1	-	15	TRBV6-5	CASSYSPAGDTEAFF	TGTGCCAGCAGTTACTCCCCCGCAGGGGACACTGAAGCTTTCTTT
-	TRBJ1-2	TRBD1	14	TRBV7-9	CASSPSKTGDGYTF	TGTGCCAGCAGCCCATCTAAGACAGGGGATGGCTACACCTTC
-	TRBJ2-5	-	14	TRBV15	CATSRGPGRTTQYF	TGTGCCACCAGCAGAGGTCCGGGTCGCACGACCCAGTACTTC
-	TRBJ1-1	-	13	TRBV2	CASSGEMNTEAFF	TGTGCCAGCAGCGGGGAGATGAACACTGAAGCTTTCTTT
-	TRBJ2-7	TRBD2	17	TRBV4-1	CASSQEVNAGGTYEQYF	TGCGCCAGCAGCCAAGAAGTAAATGCGGGAGGTACCTACGAGCAGTACTTC
-	TRBJ2-3	-	12	TRBV29-1	CSVLQSTDTQYF	TGCAGCGTTCTACAGAGCACAGATACGCAGTATTTT
once	TRBJ1-6	-	17	TRBV7-9	CASSLPPGSPYNSPLHF	TGTGCCAGCAGCTTACCCCCCGGGAGCCCCTATAATTCACCCCTCCACTTT
-	TRBJ1-2	-	18	TRBV5-5	CASSWDPGTLNFNYGYTF	TGTGCCAGCAGCTGGGACCCAGGGACCCTTAATTTTAACTATGGCTACACCTTC
-	TRBJ2-5	TRBD1	15	TRBV19	CASSIGTGGEETQYF	TGTGCCAGTAGTATAGGGACAGGGGGCGAAGAGACCCAGTACTTC
-	TRBJ1-6	TRBD1	14	TRBV5-6	CASSARGQGSPLHF	TGTGCCAGCAGCGCGCGTGGACAGGGTTCACCCCTCCACTTT
-	TRBJ1-1	-	15	TRBV19	CASSIEGTQNTEAFF	TGTGCCAGTAGTATAGAAGGGACACAGAACACTGAAGCTTTCTTT
-	TRBJ2-1	-	17	TRBV4-2	CASSQEGPGSPPNEQFF	TGTGCCAGCAGCCAAGAAGGTCCCGGGTCCCCCCCCAATGAGCAGTTCTTC
-	TRBJ2-1	TRBD2	15	TRBV5-5	CASSQRLAGESEQFF	TGTGCCAGCAGCCAGAGACTAGCGGGAGAGAGTGAGCAGTTCTTC
-	TRBJ2-5	-	13	TRBV30	CAWTRHIQETQYF	TGTGCCTGGACTCGGCACATCCAAGAGACCCAGTACTTC
-	TRBJ1-5	-	14	TRBV28	CASRPGGAKKPQHF	TGTGCCAGCAGGCCCGGAGGGGCAAAGAAGCCCCAGCATTTT
-	TRBJ2-5	-	11	TRBV5-4	CASSHQETQYF	TGTGCCAGCAGCCACCAAGAGACCCAGTACTTC
-	TRBJ2-5	-	14	TRBV5-6	CASSLVGSQETQYF	TGTGCCAGCAGCTTGGTCGGCAGCCAAGAGACCCAGTACTTC
once	TRBJ1-3	-	15	TRBV11-2	CASSLSSAGTNTIYF	TGTGCCAGCAGCTTATCATCCGCAGGCACAAACACCATATATTTT
-	TRBJ2-3	TRBD1	13	TRBV24-1	CATSDYRGDTQYF	TGTGCCACCAGTGATTACAGGGGAGATACGCAGTATTTT
-	TRBJ2-1	-	12	TRBV28	CASSLPSNEQFF	TGTGCCAGCAGTTTGCCTAGCAATGAGCAGTTCTTC
-	TRBJ2-2	-	16	TRBV19	CASSIGVRADTGELFF	TGTGCCAGTAGTATAGGGGTGAGGGCTGACACCGGGGAGCTGTTTTTT